The clone carrying this TCR beta chain was counted between two and nine times. What it binds is unknown. This entry comes from a study of blood T cells in healthy people across ages. Regarding the study as a whole: In older individuals, TCR beta diversity per million T cells was lower, falling roughly linearly with age. In long-lived donors, naive CD4+ cell counts and diversity exceeded those of aged donors. Unknown CMV status may confound age-related changes in expanded clones.

V lost 5 bases to trimming and J lost 8 bases; unmatched junction nucleotides: 10. The germline CDR1 and CDR2 sequences are MNHEY and SMNVEV (reference sequence). This CDR3 region has 14 residues. Sample-barcoded 5' priming and a J-beta primer mix drove a second PCR of roughly 6 to 12 cycles. Researchers report that a template-switch adaptor with 12 random nucleotides tagged each cDNA molecule. TCRdb re-called the 5' RACE reads through MiXCR, storing one row per CDR3 protein. The table includes 730,000 or so distinct CDR3 sequences, roughly two fifths detected once. The chain employs TRBV27 and TRBJ1-2, with TRBD1 matching over 8 bases. The sample taken for sequencing was blood. The TCR was taken from a woman aged 55-70 years in good health. In DNA form, the CDR3 reads TGTGCCAGCAGTATAAGATACGACAGGGGCGGCTACACCTTC. This translates into CASSIRYDRGGYTF.